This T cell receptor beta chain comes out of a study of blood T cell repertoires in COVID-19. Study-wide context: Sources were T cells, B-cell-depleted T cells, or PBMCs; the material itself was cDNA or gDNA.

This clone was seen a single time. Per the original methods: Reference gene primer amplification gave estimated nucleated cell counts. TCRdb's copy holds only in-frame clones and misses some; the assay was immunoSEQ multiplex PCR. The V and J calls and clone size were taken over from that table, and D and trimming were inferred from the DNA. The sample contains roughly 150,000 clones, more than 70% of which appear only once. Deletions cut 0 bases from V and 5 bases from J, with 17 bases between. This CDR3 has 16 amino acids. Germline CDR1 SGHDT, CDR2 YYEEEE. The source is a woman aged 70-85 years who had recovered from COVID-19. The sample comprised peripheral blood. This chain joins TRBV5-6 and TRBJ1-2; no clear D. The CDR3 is CASSLAGVAALYGYTF. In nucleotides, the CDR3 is TGTGCCAGCAGCTTGGCCGGGGTGGCAGCACTATATGGCTACACCTTC. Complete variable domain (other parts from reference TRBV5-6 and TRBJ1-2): DAGVTQSPTHLIKTRGQQVTLRCSPKSGHDTVSWYQQALGQGPQFIFQYYEEEERQRGNFPDRFSGHQFPNYSSELNVNALLLGDSALYLCASSLAGVAALYGYTFGSGTRLTVV.